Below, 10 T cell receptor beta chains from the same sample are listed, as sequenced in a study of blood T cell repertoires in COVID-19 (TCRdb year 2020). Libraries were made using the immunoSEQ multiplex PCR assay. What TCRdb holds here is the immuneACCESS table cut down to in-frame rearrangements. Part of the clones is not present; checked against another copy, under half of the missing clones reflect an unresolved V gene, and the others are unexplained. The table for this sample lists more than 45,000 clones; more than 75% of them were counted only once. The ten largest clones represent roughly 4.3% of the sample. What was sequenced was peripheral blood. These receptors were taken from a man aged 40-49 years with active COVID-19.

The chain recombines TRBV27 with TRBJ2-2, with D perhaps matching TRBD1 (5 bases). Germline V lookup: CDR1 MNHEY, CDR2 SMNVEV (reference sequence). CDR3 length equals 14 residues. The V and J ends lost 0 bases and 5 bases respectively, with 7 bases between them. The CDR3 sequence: CASSLSQVTGELFF. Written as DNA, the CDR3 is TGTGCCAGCAGTTTATCACAGGTTACCGGGGAGCTGTTTTTT.

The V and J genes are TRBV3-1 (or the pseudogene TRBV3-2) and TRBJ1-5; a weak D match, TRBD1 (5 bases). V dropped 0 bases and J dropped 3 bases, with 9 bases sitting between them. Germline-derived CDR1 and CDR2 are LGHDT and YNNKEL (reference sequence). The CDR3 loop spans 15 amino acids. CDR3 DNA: TGTGCCAGCAGCCAAGAGTGGACAAACAATCAGCCCCAGCATTTT. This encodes CASSQEWTNNQPQHF.

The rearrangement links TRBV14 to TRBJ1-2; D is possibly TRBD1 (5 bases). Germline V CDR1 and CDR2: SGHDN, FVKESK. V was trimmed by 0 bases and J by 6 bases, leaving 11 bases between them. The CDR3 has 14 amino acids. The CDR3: CASSQDPGFNGYTF. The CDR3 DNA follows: TGTGCCAGCAGCCAAGACCCAGGGTTTAATGGCTACACCTTC. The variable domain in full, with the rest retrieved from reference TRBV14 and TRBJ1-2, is EAGVTQFPSHSVIEKGQTVTLRCDPISGHDNLYWYRRVMGKEIKFLLHFVKESKQDESGMPNNRFLAERTGGTYSTLKVQPAELEDSGVYFCASSQDPGFNGYTFGSGTRLTVV.

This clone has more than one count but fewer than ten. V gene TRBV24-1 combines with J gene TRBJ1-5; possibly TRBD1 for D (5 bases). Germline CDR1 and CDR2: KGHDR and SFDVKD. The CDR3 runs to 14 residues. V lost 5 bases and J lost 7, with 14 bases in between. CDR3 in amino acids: CATSAPGSGQPQHF. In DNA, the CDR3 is TGTGCCACCAGTGCCCCAGGGTCAGGGCAGCCCCAGCATTTT.

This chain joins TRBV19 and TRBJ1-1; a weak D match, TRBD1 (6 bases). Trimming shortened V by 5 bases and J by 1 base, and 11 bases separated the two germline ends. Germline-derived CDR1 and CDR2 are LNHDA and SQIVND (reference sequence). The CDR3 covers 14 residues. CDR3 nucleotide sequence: TGTGCCAGTAGTCCGGGACACCCGAACACTGAAGCTTTCTTT. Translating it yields CASSPGHPNTEAFF.

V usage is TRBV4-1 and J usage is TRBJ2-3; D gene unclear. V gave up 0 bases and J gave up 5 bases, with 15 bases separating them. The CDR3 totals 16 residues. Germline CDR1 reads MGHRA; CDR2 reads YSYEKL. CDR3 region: CASSQDQEWQQDTQYF. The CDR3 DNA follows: TGCGCCAGCAGCCAAGATCAGGAATGGCAACAAGATACGCAGTATTTT.

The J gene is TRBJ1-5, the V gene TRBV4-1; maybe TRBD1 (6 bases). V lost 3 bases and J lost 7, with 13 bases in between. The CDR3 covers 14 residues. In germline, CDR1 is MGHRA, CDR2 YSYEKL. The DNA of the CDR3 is TGCGCCAGCAGCCACATTCTAGGGGGACAGCCCCAGCATTTT. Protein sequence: CASSHILGGQPQHF.

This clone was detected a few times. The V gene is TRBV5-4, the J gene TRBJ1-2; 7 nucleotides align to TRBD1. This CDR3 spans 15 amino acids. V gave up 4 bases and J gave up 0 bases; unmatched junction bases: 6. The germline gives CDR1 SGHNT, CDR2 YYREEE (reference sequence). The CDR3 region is CASSHGTVPNYGYTF. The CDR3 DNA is TGTGCCAGCAGCCACGGGACAGTCCCTAACTATGGCTACACCTTC.

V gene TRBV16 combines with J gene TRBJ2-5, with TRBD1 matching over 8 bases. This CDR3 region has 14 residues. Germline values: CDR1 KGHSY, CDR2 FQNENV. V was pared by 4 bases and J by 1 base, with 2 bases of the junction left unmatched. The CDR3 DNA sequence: TGTGCCAGCAGCCCCGGACAGGGCCAAGAGACCCAGTACTTC. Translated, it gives CASSPGQGQETQYF.

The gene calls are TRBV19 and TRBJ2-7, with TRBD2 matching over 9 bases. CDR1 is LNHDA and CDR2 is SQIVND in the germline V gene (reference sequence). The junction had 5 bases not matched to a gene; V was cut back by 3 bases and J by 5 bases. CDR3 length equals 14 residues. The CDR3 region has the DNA TGTGCCAGTAGTATTCCGGCGGGAGGGAACGAGCAGTACTTC. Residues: CASSIPAGGNEQYF. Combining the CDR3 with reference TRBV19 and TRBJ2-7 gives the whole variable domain DGGITQSPKYLFRKEGQNVTLSCEQNLNHDAMYWYRQDPGQGLRLIYYSQIVNDFQKGDIAEGYSVSREKKESFPLTVTSAQKNPTAFYLCASSIPAGGNEQYFGPGTRLTVT.